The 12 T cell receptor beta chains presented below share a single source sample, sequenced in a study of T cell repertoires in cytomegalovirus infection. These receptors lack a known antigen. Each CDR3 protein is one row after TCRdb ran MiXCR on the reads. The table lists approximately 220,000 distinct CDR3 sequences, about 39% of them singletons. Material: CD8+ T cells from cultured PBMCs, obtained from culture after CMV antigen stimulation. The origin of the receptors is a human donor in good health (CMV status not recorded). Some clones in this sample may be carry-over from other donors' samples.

The CDR3, as DNA: TGTGCCAGCAGCTTACCCAACAATGAGCAGTTCTTC. This translates into CASSLPNNEQFF. The chain recombines TRBV7-3 with TRBJ2-1, with D unclear. V was trimmed by 2 bases and J by 5 bases, leaving 4 bases between them. Germline V gene sequence: CDR1 SGHTA, CDR2 FQGTGA. This CDR3 contains 12 residues.

The CDR3 DNA is TGTGCCAGCAGTCTAGCGGGAACCGAGCAGTACTTC. Residues: CASSLAGTEQYF. The chain uses TRBV5-4 and TRBJ2-7; 9 positions match TRBD2. The CDR3 has 12 amino acids. Germline CDR1 is SGHNT and CDR2 is YYREEE (reference sequence). The V and J ends lost 5 bases and 6 bases, in that order; junction bases with no gene match: 3.

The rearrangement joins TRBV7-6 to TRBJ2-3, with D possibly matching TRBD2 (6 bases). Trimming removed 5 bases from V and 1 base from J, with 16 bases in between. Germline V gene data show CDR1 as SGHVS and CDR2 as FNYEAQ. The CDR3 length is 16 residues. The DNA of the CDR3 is TGTGCCAGCAGCACTGTAGCTAGCGCTCGCACAGATACGCAGTATTTT. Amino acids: CASSTVASARTDTQYF.

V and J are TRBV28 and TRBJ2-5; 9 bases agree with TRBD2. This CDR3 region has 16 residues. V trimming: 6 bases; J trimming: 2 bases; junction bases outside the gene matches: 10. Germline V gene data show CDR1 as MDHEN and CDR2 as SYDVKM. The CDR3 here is CASRDLWREGQETQYF. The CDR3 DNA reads TGTGCCAGCAGAGACCTCTGGCGGGAGGGGCAAGAGACCCAGTACTTC.

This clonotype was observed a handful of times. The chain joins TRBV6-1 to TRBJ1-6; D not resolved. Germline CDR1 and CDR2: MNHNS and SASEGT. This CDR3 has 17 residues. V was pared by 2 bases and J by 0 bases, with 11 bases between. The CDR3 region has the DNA TGTGCCAGCAGTGAAAAGGGCAGTCGCTCCTATAATTCACCCCTCCACTTT. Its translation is CASSEKGSRSYNSPLHF.

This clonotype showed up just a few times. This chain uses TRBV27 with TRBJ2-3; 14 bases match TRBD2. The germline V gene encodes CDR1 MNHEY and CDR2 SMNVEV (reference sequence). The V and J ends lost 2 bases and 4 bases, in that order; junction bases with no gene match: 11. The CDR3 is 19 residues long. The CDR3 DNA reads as TGTGCCAGCAGTTTAAGACTAGCGGGAGGGCCATTTTTTTCAGATACGCAGTATTTT. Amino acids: CASSLRLAGGPFFSDTQYF.

The CDR3 spells CASSLSLDGLAVYNEQFF. CDR3 nucleotides: TGTGCCAGCAGCCTCAGTTTAGATGGACTAGCGGTTTACAATGAGCAGTTCTTC. V usage is TRBV27 and J usage is TRBJ2-1, with 10 bases aligning to TRBD2. Germline assignment: CDR1 MNHEY and CDR2 SMNVEV (reference sequence). The J segment lost 4 bases and the V segment lost 6 bases, leaving 15 bases of the junction unmatched. There are 18 residues in the CDR3.

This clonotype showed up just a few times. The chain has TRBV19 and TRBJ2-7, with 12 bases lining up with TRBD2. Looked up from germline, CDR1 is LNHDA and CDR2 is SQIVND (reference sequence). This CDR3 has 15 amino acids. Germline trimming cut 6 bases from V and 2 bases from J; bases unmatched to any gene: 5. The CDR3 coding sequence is TGTGCCAGTAGCCCACTAGCGGGGGGACCCTACGAGCAGTACTTC. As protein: CASSPLAGGPYEQYF.

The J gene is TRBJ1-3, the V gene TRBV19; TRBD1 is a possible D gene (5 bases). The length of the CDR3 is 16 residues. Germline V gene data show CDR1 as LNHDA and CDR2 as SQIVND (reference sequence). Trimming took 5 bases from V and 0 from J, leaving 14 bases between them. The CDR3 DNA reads TGTGCCAGTAGTTCAAGGGGACGGAGCTCTGGAAACACCATATATTTT. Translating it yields CASSSRGRSSGNTIYF.

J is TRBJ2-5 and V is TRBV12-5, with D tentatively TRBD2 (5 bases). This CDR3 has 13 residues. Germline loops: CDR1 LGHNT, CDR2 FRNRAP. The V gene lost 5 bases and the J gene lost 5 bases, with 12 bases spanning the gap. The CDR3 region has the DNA TGTGCTAGTGGTCTAGGACTCTGGGAGACCCAGTACTTC. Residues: CASGLGLWETQYF.

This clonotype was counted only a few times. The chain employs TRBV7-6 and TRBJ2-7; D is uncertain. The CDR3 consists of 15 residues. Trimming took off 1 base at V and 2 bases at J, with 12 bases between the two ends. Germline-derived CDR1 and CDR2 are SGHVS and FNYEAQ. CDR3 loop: CASSLGELTPYEQYF. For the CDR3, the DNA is TGTGCCAGCAGCTTAGGTGAACTAACTCCCTACGAGCAGTACTTC.

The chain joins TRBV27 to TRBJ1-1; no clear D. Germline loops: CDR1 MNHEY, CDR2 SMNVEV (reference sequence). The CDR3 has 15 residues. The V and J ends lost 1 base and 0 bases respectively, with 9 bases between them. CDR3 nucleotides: TGTGCCAGCAGTTTATACGGCGGAATGAACACTGAAGCTTTCTTT. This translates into CASSLYGGMNTEAFF.